The T cell receptor beta chain described here comes from a study of cytomegalovirus exposure and HLA in healthy donors. V was pared by 5 bases and J by 3 bases, with 2 bases of the junction left unmatched. Germline assignment: CDR1 SGHTA and CDR2 FQGNSA. The CDR3 length is 13 residues. This clone was found a few times. The antigen is undetermined. Whole-study findings and limits: Later work found most CMV-associated TCR beta chains apparently HLA-restricted. Further analysis, carried out later, found HLA-associated TCR beta chains more clonally expanded than equally common other chains. An ancestry cluster, one associated with Asian ancestry, reportedly showed fewer N-insertions than the 666-donor mean in a later analysis. High specificity and sensitivity for cytomegalovirus status were reported for the classifier.

The PCR ran on 60 Vbeta and 13 Jbeta primers. Some clones are missing from TCRdb's copy, which holds only in-frame ones; the method was immunoSEQ multiplex PCR. The sample includes about 70,000 clones, approximately 92% seen only once; the top ten take 9% to 14%. The sequenced sample was PBMCs. The TCR originated in a young woman in good health and CMV-seropositive. The chain employs TRBV7-2 and TRBJ2-5; the match to TRBD1 covers 8 bases. The CDR3 sequence: CASSLGQEETQYF. CDR3 in DNA: TGTGCCAGCAGCCTGGGACAGGAAGAGACCCAGTACTTC.